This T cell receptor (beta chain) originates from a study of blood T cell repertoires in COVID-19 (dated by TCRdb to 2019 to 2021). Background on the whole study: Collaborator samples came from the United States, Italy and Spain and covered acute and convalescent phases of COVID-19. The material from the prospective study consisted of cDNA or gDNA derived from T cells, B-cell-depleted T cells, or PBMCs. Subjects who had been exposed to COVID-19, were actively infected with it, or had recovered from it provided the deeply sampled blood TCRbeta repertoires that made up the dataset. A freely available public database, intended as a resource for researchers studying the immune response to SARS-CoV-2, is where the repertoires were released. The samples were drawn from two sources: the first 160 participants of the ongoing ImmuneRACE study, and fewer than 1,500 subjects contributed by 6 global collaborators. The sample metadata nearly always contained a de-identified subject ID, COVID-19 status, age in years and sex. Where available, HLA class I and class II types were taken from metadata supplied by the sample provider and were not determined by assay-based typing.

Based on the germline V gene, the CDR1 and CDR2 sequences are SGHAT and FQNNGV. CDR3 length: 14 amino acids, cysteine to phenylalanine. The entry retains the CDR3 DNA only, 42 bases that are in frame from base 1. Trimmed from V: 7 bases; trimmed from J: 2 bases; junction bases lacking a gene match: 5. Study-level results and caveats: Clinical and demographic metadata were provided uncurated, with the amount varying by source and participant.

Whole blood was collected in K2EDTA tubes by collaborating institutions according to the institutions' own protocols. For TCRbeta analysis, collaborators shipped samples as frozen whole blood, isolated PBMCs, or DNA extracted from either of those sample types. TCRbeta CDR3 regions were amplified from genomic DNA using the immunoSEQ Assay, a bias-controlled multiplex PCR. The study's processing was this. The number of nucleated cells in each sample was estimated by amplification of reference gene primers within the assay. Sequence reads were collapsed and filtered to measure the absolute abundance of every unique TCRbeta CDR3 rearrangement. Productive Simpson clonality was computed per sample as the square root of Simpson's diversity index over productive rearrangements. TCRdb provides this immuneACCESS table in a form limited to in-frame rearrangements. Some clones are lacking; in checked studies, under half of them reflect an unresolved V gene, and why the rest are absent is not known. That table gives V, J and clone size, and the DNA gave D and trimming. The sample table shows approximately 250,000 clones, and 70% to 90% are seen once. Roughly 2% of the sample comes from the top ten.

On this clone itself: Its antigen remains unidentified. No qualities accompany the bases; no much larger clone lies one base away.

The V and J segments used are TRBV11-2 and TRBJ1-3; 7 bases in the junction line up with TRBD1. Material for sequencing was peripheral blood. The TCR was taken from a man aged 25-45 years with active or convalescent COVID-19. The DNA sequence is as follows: TGTGCCAGCAAGACAGGGCCTGCTGGAAACACCATATATTTT. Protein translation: CASKTGPAGNTIYF.